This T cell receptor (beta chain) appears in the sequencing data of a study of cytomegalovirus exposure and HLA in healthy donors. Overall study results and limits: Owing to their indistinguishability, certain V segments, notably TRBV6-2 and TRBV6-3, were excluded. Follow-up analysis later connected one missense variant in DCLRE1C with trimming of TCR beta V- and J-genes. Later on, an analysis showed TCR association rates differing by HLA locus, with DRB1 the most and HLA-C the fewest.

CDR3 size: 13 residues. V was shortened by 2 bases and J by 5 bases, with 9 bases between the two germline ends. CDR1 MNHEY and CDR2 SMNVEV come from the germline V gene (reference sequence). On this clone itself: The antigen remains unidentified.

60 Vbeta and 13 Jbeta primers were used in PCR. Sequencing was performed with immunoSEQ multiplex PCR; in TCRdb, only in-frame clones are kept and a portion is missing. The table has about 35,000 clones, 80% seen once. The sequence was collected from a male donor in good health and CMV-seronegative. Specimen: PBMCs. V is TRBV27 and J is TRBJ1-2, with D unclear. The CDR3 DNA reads TGTGCCAGCAGTTTAGGGCCGTTTTATGGCTACACCTTC. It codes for CASSLGPFYGYTF.